This T cell receptor beta chain was recorded in a study of blood T cell repertoires in COVID-19. Study as a whole: Collection of acute and convalescent COVID-19 samples took place in the United States, Italy and Spain.

Enrollees, about 18 to 95 years old, lived in some 24 US areas. Exposed participants came across a COVID-19 case within 2 weeks before study entry. The CDR3 is made up of 16 amino acids. Germline CDR1 reads SGHRS; CDR2 reads YFSETQ. With V trimmed by 3 bases and J by 1 base, 8 bases remained unmatched. This clone has a single count. Original processing methods: Researchers report that nucleated cell counts were estimated from reference gene primer amplification. TCRdb's copy holds only in-frame clones and misses some; the assay was immunoSEQ multiplex PCR. Clone size and the V and J calls come from that table; the DNA yielded D and trimming. The table lists 300,000 to 350,000 clones, 88% of them singletons.

The sample taken for sequencing was PBMCs or T cells enriched from blood (not recorded which). The clonotype originates from a woman in her thirties who had been exposed to COVID-19. The chain carries TRBV5-1 and TRBJ1-2, with 8 bases fitting TRBD1. CDR3 in DNA: TGCGCCAGCAGCTCAGGGGGCGTTGGTCTTAACTATGGCTACACCTTC. It specifies CASSSGGVGLNYGYTF. The full variable domain, completed using reference TRBV5-1 and TRBJ1-2, is KAGVTQTPRYLIKTRGQQVTLSCSPISGHRSVSWYQQTPGQGLQFLFEYFSETQRNKGNFPGRFSGRQFSNSRSEMNVSTLELGDSALYLCASSSGGVGLNYGYTFGSGTRLTVV.